The 21 T cell receptor beta chains below come from one sample, sequenced in a study of blood T cell repertoires in COVID-19. The repertoire was sequenced with immunoSEQ multiplex PCR; TCRdb's copy has only in-frame clones and lacks some. The table lists 85,000 to 95,000 clones, 80% to 90% of them singletons. The sequenced sample was peripheral blood. The receptor source for this set is a woman older than 75 with acute or convalescent COVID-19.

This clone is a singleton in its sample. The rearrangement joins TRBV6-1 to TRBJ1-5, with D possibly TRBD1 on 5 matching bases. Germline CDR1 reads MNHNS; CDR2 reads SASEGT. CDR3 size: 13 residues. Between the trimmed V and J ends, which lost 3 bases and 5 bases, there was a span of 8 bases. CDR3 region: CASSDRVDQPQHF. As DNA, the CDR3 is TGTGCCAGCAGTGACAGGGTAGATCAGCCCCAGCATTTT.

The chain has TRBV2 and TRBJ2-7; 10 positions match TRBD2. Germline V gene data show CDR1 as SNHLY and CDR2 as FYNNEI. CDR3 length: 18 residues. V shed 4 bases, J shed 4 bases, and the junction held 16 bases outside the gene matches. CDR3 amino acids: CASSVPRITSGTKYEQYF. The CDR3 DNA reads as TGTGCCAGCAGTGTCCCCCGTATTACTAGCGGGACTAAGTACGAGCAGTACTTC.

This clone was recorded only once. This sequence joins TRBV5-6 and TRBJ1-4, with TRBD1 matching 8 bases. V shed 5 bases and J 6 bases; nucleotides not matched to a gene: 6. Germline CDR1 SGHDT, CDR2 YYEEEE. The CDR3 consists of 14 residues. The CDR3 spells CASRKTGEDEKLFF. The CDR3 DNA reads TGTGCCAGCAGAAAGACAGGGGAGGATGAAAAACTGTTTTTT.

This clone was counted only a few times. The chain is built from TRBV6-5 and TRBJ1-5; 7 bases are a match to TRBD1. This CDR3 spans 14 amino acids. V was pared by 5 bases and J by 7 bases, with 8 bases of the junction left unmatched. Per germline, CDR1 MNHEY and CDR2 SVGAGI. The CDR3 reads CASSPQGFGQPQHF. As DNA, the CDR3 is TGTGCCAGCAGTCCACAGGGGTTTGGCCAGCCCCAGCATTTT.

The chain is built from TRBV9 and TRBJ2-1; 9 positions match TRBD2. The germline CDR1 and CDR2 sequences are SGDLS and YYNGEE. The CDR3 contains 15 residues. V lost 0 bases to trimming and J lost 8 bases; unmatched junction nucleotides: 6. The CDR3 bases are TGTGCCAGCAGCGTAGGGAGCGGGAGGTTCGATGAGCAGTTCTTC. Translation: CASSVGSGRFDEQFF.

This clone has only a few counts. The chain couples TRBV12-3 or TRBV12-4 to TRBJ1-1; unclear D gene. This CDR3 has 11 amino acids. Between the trimmed V and J ends, which lost 3 bases and 4 bases, there was a span of 3 bases. The CDR3 loop is CASSFGTEAFF. The CDR3 coding sequence is TGTGCCAGCAGTTTCGGCACTGAAGCTTTCTTT.

The rearrangement links TRBV2 to TRBJ1-2, with 9 bases identical to TRBD1. V trimming: 6 bases; J trimming: 5 bases; junction bases outside the gene matches: 7. CDR3 size: 14 residues. Germline V CDR1 and CDR2: SNHLY, FYNNEI. The CDR3 bases are TGTGCCAGCAGCCAACAGGGGGCCAAGTATGGCTACACCTTC. Amino acid sequence: CASSQQGAKYGYTF.

This clone was seen a few times. The genes are TRBV12-3 or TRBV12-4 and TRBJ2-7; 10 positions match TRBD1. The CDR3 extends over 13 amino acids. J lost 3 bases, V lost 7 bases, and 3 bases had no gene match. CDR3 region: CASTRTGGYEQYF. CDR3 nucleotide sequence: TGTGCCAGCACCCGGACAGGGGGCTACGAGCAGTACTTC.

V usage is TRBV5-1 and J usage is TRBJ2-1; 13 bases are a match to TRBD2. CDR3 length equals 14 residues. V trimming: 4 bases; J trimming: 7 bases; junction bases outside the gene matches: 2. The germline V gene encodes CDR1 SGHRS and CDR2 YFSETQ. In nucleotides, the CDR3 is TGCGCCAGCAGCGTGGGACTAGCGGGGAATGAGCAGTTCTTC. Translating it yields CASSVGLAGNEQFF.

The chain has TRBV5-1 and TRBJ2-2; the match to TRBD2 covers 8 bases. CDR1 is SGHRS and CDR2 is YFSETQ in the germline V gene. The length of the CDR3 is 15 residues. The V and J ends lost 0 bases and 3 bases, in that order; junction bases with no gene match: 1. DNA for the CDR3: TGCGCCAGCAGCTTGGAACTAGCGGACACCGGGGAGCTGTTTTTT. The encoded protein is CASSLELADTGELFF.

The chain couples TRBV7-2 to TRBJ2-3, with TRBD1 identical over 8 bases. CDR3 length equals 15 residues. CDR1 is SGHTA and CDR2 is FQGNSA in the germline V gene. V dropped 6 bases and J dropped 4; count of bases not matched to a gene: 9. CDR3 region: CASSFTGGRADTQYF. CDR3 in DNA: TGTGCCAGCAGTTTTACAGGGGGTAGGGCAGATACGCAGTATTTT.

The chain is built from TRBV9 and TRBJ1-1; 7 bases agree with TRBD1. The CDR3 contains 14 residues. V was pared by 2 bases and J by 4 bases, with 5 bases of the junction left unmatched. Germline CDR1 reads SGDLS; CDR2 reads YYNGEE. This CDR3 is CASSVTGKGTEAFF. The CDR3 nucleotides are TGTGCCAGCAGCGTGACAGGGAAAGGCACTGAAGCTTTCTTT. The whole variable domain, remainder taken from reference TRBV9 and TRBJ1-1, is DSGVTQTPKHLITATGQRVTLRCSPRSGDLSVYWYQQSLDQGLQFLIQYYNGEERAKGNILERFSAQQFPDLHSELNLSSLELGDSALYFCASSVTGKGTEAFFGQGTRLTVV.

This sequence joins TRBV6-6 and TRBJ1-6; TRBD1 is a possible D gene (5 bases). This CDR3 region has 14 residues. V was shortened by 11 bases and J by 10 bases, with 21 bases between the two germline ends. Germline V gene sequence: CDR1 MNHNY, CDR2 SVGAGI (reference sequence). CDR3 sequence: CALRSATGESPLHF. CDR3 nucleotide sequence: TGTGCCCTGAGGTCGGCTACGGGGGAATCACCCCTCCACTTT.

The rearrangement links TRBV18 to TRBJ2-3; 8 bases agree with TRBD1. The CDR3 loop spans 16 amino acids. CDR1 and CDR2 from the germline V gene are KGHSH and LQKENI. J lost 3 bases, V lost 0 bases, and 5 bases had no gene match. The CDR3: CASSPPTGARTDTQYF. The CDR3 nucleotides are TGTGCCAGCTCACCACCGACAGGGGCCAGAACAGATACGCAGTATTTT. The full variable domain, completed using reference TRBV18 and TRBJ2-3, is NAGVMQNPRHLVRRRGQEARLRCSPMKGHSHVYWYRQLPEEGLKFMVYLQKENIIDESGMPKERFSAEFPKEGPSILRIQQVVRGDSAAYFCASSPPTGARTDTQYFGPGTRLTVL.

V usage is TRBV5-4 and J usage is TRBJ2-1; D call uncertain. Trimming cost V 0 bases and J 0 bases, with 7 bases left between them. This CDR3 is built from 15 residues. Per germline, CDR1 SGHNT and CDR2 YYREEE (reference sequence). The CDR3 nucleotides read TGTGCCAGCAGCTTGGGGGCCTACTCCTACAATGAGCAGTTCTTC. It specifies CASSLGAYSYNEQFF.

The chain uses TRBV5-1 and TRBJ2-7; D gene ambiguous. In germline, CDR1 is SGHRS, CDR2 YFSETQ. The CDR3 consists of 14 residues. Trimming took 3 bases from V and 4 from J, leaving 14 bases between them. Here the CDR3 reads CASSSQVGQYEQYF. The CDR3 DNA reads as TGCGCCAGCAGCTCCCAGGTGGGTCAATACGAGCAGTACTTC.

V usage is TRBV6-5 and J usage is TRBJ2-7; the match to TRBD1 covers 8 bases. This CDR3 region has 13 residues. V shed 7 bases and J 2 bases; nucleotides not matched to a gene: 4. Germline loops: CDR1 MNHEY, CDR2 SVGAGI. The DNA of the CDR3 is TGTGCCAGCACCGAACAGGGGGCCTACGAGCAGTACTTC. It encodes CASTEQGAYEQYF.

A few counts support this clone. The rearrangement links TRBV11-2 to TRBJ1-3; perhaps TRBD1 as D (5 bases). Trimming removed 2 bases at V and 0 bases at J, with 14 bases between. The germline gives CDR1 SGHAT, CDR2 FQNNGV. The CDR3 covers 17 residues. The CDR3 coding sequence is TGTGCCAGCAGCTTACCCCCCAGGGTCCGCTCTGGAAACACCATATATTTT. Encoded protein: CASSLPPRVRSGNTIYF.

The V gene is TRBV9, the J gene TRBJ1-1; D is undetermined. V lost 4 bases and J 1 base, leaving 14 bases between the germline ends. Germline V gene lookup returns CDR1 SGDLS and CDR2 YYNGEE. The CDR3 sequence is 15 residues long. The CDR3 region is CASSQGQARNTEAFF. As DNA, the CDR3 is TGTGCCAGCAGCCAAGGCCAGGCCCGGAACACTGAAGCTTTCTTT.

V gene TRBV19 combines with J gene TRBJ2-7; D may be TRBD2 (6 bases). With 5 bases removed from V and 4 bases from J, the gap between germline ends came to 12 bases. The CDR3 consists of 13 residues. From germline, CDR1 is LNHDA and CDR2 SQIVND (reference sequence). CDR3 DNA sequence: TGTGCCAGTAGTGCGGGACGGCAATACGAGCAGTACTTC. Translating it yields CASSAGRQYEQYF.

The chain employs TRBV5-4 and TRBJ1-4; D might be TRBD1 (6 bases). The length of the CDR3 is 18 residues. V dropped 5 bases and J dropped 2 bases, with 22 bases sitting between them. CDR1 is SGHNT, CDR2 YYREEE, per germline (reference sequence). The CDR3 loop is CASSPRGNQRGTNEKLFF. As DNA, the CDR3 is TGTGCCAGCAGTCCCCGAGGGAACCAAAGGGGGACTAATGAAAAACTGTTTTTT. The whole variable domain, filled in from reference TRBV5-4 and TRBJ1-4, reads ETGVTQSPTHLIKTRGQQVTLRCSSQSGHNTVSWYQQALGQGPQFIFQYYREEENGRGNFPPRFSGLQFPNYSSELNVNALELDDSALYLCASSPRGNQRGTNEKLFFGSGTQLSVL.